The clone carrying this T cell receptor beta chain was observed at least ten times. The antigen remains unidentified. These data originate in a study of T cell repertoires in cytomegalovirus infection. Germline V gives CDR1 SGHTA, CDR2 FQGNSA. The CDR3 is 15 amino acids. Trimming at V came to 6 bases and at J to 6 bases, leaving 10 bases not matched to a gene. MiXCR was run by TCRdb on the reads, yielding one entry per CDR3 protein. The profile shows about 500,000 distinct CDR3 sequences, 33% of them singletons. V gene TRBV7-2 combines with J gene TRBJ2-7; 11 positions agree with TRBD2. This clonotype was sampled from a human donor in good health (CMV status not recorded). Some clones in this sample may be carry-over from other donors' samples. The source material was cultured PBMCs, sampled from culture after CMV antigen stimulation. The CDR3 here is CASRQTSGRMSEQYV. CDR3 nucleotide sequence: TGTGCCAGCAGACAAACTAGCGGGAGAATGAGCGAGCAGTACGTC.